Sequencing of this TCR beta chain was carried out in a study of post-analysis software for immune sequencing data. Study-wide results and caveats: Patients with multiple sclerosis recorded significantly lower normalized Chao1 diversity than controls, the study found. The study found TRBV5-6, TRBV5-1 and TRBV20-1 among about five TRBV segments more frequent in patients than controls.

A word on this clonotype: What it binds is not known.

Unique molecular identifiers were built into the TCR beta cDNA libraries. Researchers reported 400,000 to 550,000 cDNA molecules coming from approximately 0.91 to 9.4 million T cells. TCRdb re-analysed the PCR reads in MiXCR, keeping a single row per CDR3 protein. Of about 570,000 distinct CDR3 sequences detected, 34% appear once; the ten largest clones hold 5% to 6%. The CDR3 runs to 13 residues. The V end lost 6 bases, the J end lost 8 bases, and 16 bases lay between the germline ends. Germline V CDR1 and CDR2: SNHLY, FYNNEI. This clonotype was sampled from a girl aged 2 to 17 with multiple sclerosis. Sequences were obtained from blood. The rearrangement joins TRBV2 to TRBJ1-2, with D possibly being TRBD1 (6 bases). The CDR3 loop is CASRATGFDGYTF. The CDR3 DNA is TGTGCCAGCAGGGCAACAGGGTTCGACGGCTACACCTTC.